A selection of T cell receptor beta chains follows, all from one sample in a study of memory CD4+ T cells and cytomegalovirus serostatus. TCRdb's table, derived via immunoSEQ multiplex PCR, lists solely in-frame clones and lacks some. Among 46,000 or so clones, around 77% were seen once, and the ten largest hold about 0.6%. Material for sequencing was memory CD4+ T cells from blood. The receptors come from an adult in good health and CMV-seronegative. CDR3s include the opening cysteine and the closing phenylalanine or tryptophan. Fields, in order: J gene, clone size, D gene, V gene, CDR3 DNA, CDR3 protein. A D gene is named only where the DNA matches it firmly. A row's size may be missing; if present it is once, few, many or a size class.

>TRBJ1-1|few|NA|TRBV19
TGTGCCAGTAGTATTAACACTGAAGCTTTCTTT
CASSINTEAFF
>TRBJ2-4|NA|TRBD1|TRBV19
TGTGCCAGTAGTATTCCCAACAGGGGGTCGGTACAGTACTTC
CASSIPNRGSVQYF
>TRBJ2-7|once|NA|TRBV5-4
TGTGCCAGCAGCCCTCCGGCCCGCGGGGAGCAGTACTTC
CASSPPARGEQYF
>TRBJ1-6|NA|NA|TRBV6-1
TGTGCCAGCAGTGAAGCTGGCAGGAGTTCACCCCTCCACTTT
CASSEAGRSSPLHF
>TRBJ2-3|few|NA|TRBV5-4
TGTGCCAGCAGGCCCGCTAGCACAGATACGCAGTATTTT
CASRPASTDTQYF
>TRBJ2-1|NA|NA|TRBV29-1
TGCAGCGTTGAATTCGGGGTCGATGAGCAGTTCTTC
CSVEFGVDEQFF
>TRBJ1-2|NA|NA|TRBV15
TGTGCCACCAGCAGAGATGGGGGACGACTCCGGGAGTTAGCCTATGGCTACACCTTC
CATSRDGGRLRELAYGYTF
>TRBJ1-1|NA|NA|TRBV10-2
TGCGCCAGCAGTGAGTCGGGGGGGACCTCGGCCACTGAAGCTTTCTTT
CASSESGGTSATEAFF
>TRBJ2-3|NA|NA|TRBV30
TGTGCCTGGGGAGGCACAGATACGCAGTATTTT
CAWGGTDTQYF
>TRBJ1-4|NA|NA|TRBV6-1
TGTGCCAGCAGAGGACGACCTAATGAAAAACTGTTTTTT
CASRGRPNEKLFF
>TRBJ1-1|NA|NA|TRBV9
TGTGCCAGCAGCCCACGGGGGGGGACTGAAGCTTTCTTT
CASSPRGGTEAFF
>TRBJ2-3|NA|NA|TRBV7-2
TGTGCCAGCAGCCTACCGTTTGCGTATACGCAGTATTTT
CASSLPFAYTQYF
>TRBJ1-1|few|NA|TRBV7-2
TGTGCCAGCAGCTTAGGGTCCGCAGGGACGGTAGTTTTCTTT
CASSLGSAGTVVFF
>TRBJ1-1|NA|TRBD1|TRBV29-1
TGCAGCGCCATCACAGGGGGCGTGTCTGAAGCTTTCTTT
CSAITGGVSEAFF
>TRBJ1-4|NA|TRBD1|TRBV6-4
TGTGCCAGCAGAGGGGACAGGGGGCGCGGAGACGAAAAACTGTTTTTT
CASRGDRGRGDEKLFF
>TRBJ1-5|NA|NA|TRBV30
TGTGCCTGGAGTACGGGGGCAGGGAATCAGCCCCAGCATTTT
CAWSTGAGNQPQHF
>TRBJ1-4|NA|NA|TRBV7-2
TGTGCCAGCAGCTTAGATTTCAGGGGTGGCGAAAAACTGTTTTTT
CASSLDFRGGEKLFF
>TRBJ1-5|few|NA|TRBV28
TGTGCCAGCAGAGGGGGAATGAGCAATCAGCCCCAGCATTTT
CASRGGMSNQPQHF
>TRBJ2-5|NA|TRBD2|TRBV5-1
TGCGCCAGCAGCTTATCCGGACTAGCCGAGACCCAGTACTTC
CASSLSGLAETQYF